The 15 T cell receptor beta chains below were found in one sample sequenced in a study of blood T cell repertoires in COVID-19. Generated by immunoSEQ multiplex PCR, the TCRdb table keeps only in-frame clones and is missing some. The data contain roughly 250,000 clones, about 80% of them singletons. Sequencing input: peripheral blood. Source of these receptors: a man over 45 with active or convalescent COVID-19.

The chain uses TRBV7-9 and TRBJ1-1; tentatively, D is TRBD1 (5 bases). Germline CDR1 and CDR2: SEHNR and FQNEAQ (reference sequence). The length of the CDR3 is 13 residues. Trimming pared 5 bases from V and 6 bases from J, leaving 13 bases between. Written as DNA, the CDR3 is TGTGCCAGCAGCCCCCGTGGAGGGGCTGAAGCTTTCTTT. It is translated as CASSPRGGAEAFF.

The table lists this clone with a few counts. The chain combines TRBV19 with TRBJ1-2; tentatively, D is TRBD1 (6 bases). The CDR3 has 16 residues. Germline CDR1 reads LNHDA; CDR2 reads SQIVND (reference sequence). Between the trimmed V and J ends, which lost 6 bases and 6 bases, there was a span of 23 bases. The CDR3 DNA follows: TGTGCCAGTAGGATCGATGTATACAGGGCCACCGATGGCTACACCTTC. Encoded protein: CASRIDVYRATDGYTF.

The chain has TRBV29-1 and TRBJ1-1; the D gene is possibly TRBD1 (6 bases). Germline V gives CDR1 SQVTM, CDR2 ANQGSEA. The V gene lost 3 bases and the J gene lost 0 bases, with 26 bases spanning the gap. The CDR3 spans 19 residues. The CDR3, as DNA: TGCAGCGTTGATTTAAGATGGGGGGGCGGAAGCCTACTGAACACTGAAGCTTTCTTT. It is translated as CSVDLRWGGGSLLNTEAFF.

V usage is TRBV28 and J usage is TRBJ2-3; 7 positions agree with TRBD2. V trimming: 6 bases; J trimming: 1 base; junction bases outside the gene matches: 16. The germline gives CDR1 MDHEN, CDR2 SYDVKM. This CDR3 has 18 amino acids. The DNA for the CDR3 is TGTGCCAGCAGCCCCACCCCACGCAGCGGGGTTCGCACAGATACGCAGTATTTT. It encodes CASSPTPRSGVRTDTQYF.

CDR3 region: CASSTRGGNNYGYTF. The CDR3 DNA reads as TGTGCCAGTAGTACCCGCGGGGGCAATAACTATGGCTACACCTTC. The chain combines TRBV19 with TRBJ1-2, with D perhaps matching TRBD1 (6 bases). Germline V lookup: CDR1 LNHDA, CDR2 SQIVND (reference sequence). Trimming stripped 4 bases from V and 1 base from J, with 13 bases between. The CDR3 has 15 amino acids. The variable domain in full, with the rest retrieved from reference TRBV19 and TRBJ1-2, is DGGITQSPKYLFRKEGQNVTLSCEQNLNHDAMYWYRQDPGQGLRLIYYSQIVNDFQKGDIAEGYSVSREKKESFPLTVTSAQKNPTAFYLCASSTRGGNNYGYTFGSGTRLTVV.

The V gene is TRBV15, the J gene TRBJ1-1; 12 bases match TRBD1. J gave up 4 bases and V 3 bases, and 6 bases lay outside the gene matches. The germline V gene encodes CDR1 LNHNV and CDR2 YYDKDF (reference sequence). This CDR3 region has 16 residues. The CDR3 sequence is CATSSGGQGAFTEAFF. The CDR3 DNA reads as TGTGCCACCAGCAGTGGGGGACAGGGGGCGTTCACTGAAGCTTTCTTT. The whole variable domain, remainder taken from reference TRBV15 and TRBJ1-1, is DAMVIQNPRYQVTQFGKPVTLSCSQTLNHNVMYWYQQKSSQAPKLLFHYYDKDFNNEADTPDNFQSRRPNTSFCFLDIRSPGLGDTAMYLCATSSGGQGAFTEAFFGQGTRLTVV.

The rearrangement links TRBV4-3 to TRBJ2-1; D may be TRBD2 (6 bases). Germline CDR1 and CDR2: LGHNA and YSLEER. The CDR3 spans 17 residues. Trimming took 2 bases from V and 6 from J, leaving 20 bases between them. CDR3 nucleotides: TGCGCCAGCAGCCAATCCGGGAGCTTTACACGGGGCAATGAGCAGTTCTTC. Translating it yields CASSQSGSFTRGNEQFF.

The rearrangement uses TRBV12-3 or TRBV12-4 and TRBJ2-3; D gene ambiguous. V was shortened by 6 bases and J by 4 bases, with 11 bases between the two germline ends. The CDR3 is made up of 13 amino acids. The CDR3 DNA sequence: TGTGCCAGCAGCCAACTATCTCCAGATACGCAGTATTTT. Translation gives CASSQLSPDTQYF.

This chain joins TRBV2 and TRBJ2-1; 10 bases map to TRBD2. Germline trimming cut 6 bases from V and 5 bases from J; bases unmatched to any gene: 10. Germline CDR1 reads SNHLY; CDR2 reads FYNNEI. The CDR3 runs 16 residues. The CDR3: CASSALAGANNNEQFF. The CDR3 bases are TGTGCCAGCAGCGCTCTAGCGGGAGCTAATAACAATGAGCAGTTCTTC.

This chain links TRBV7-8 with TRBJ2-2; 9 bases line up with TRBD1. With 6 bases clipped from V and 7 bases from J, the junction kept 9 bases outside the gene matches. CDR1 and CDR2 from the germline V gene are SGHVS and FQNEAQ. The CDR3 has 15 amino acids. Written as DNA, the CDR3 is TGTGCCAGCAGAGACAGGGGGAAGGTCGACGGGGAGCTGTTTTTT. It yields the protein CASRDRGKVDGELFF.

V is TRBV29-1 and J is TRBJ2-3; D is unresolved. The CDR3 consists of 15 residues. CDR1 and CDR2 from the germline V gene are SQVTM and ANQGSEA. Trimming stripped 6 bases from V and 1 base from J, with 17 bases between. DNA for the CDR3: TGCAGCGTCCTGAGCCCGCGCCGGGGCACAGATACGCAGTATTTT. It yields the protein CSVLSPRRGTDTQYF.

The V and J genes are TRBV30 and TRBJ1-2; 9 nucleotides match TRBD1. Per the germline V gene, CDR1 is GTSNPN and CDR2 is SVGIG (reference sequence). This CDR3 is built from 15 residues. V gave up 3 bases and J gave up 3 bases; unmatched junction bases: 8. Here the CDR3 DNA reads TGTGCCTGGAGATATATCGGACAGGGGTACTATGGCTACACCTTC. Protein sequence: CAWRYIGQGYYGYTF. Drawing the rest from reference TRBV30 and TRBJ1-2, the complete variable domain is SQTIHQWPATLVQPVGSPLSLECTVEGTSNPNLYWYRQAAGRGLQLLFYSVGIGQISSEVPQNLSASRPQDRQFILSSKKLLLSDSGFYLCAWRYIGQGYYGYTFGSGTRLTVV.

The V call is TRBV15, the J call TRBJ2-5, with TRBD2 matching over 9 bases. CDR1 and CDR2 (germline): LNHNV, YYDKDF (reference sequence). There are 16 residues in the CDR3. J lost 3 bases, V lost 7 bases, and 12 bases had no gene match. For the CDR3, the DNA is TGTGCCACCACCCCAGAGTCAGCGGGGGGAAAAGAGACCCAGTACTTC. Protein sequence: CATTPESAGGKETQYF.

The CDR3 DNA reads TGTGCCTGGAGTTCTCGACAGCGCACACACACTGAAGCTTTCTTT. It yields the protein CAWSSRQRTHTEAFF. The V call is TRBV30, the J call TRBJ1-1; D is possibly TRBD1 (5 bases). Between the trimmed V and J ends, which lost 2 bases and 3 bases, there was a span of 16 bases. In germline, CDR1 is GTSNPN, CDR2 SVGIG (reference sequence). This CDR3 is built from 15 residues.

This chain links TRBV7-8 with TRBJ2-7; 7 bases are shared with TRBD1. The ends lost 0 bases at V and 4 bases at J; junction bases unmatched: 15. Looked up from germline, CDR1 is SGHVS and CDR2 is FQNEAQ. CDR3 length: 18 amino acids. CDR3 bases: TGTGCCAGCAGCTTAGCGCGTGGAACAGGGGCCGTAAATTACGAGCAGTACTTC. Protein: CASSLARGTGAVNYEQYF.